These 17 T cell receptor beta chains share one sample of origin, sequenced in a study of tumor-infiltrating lymphocytes in primary liver carcinoma. It was from about 21-30 mg of unsorted bulk tissue that RNA and DNA were co-extracted. A constant-region primer served to make TCR beta cDNA from roughly 500 ng total RNA. Libraries of TCR beta came from three nested multiplex PCR rounds with slightly modified ARM-PCR. The first two PCR rounds, roughly 10 cycles each, used TRBV1-TRBV30 forward primers and a C-beta reverse primer. TCRdb re-called the multiplex PCR reads with MiXCR, one entry per CDR3 protein. Of about 120,000 distinct CDR3 sequences listed, 50% to 70% are singletons. Sequenced material: liver tumor tissue from sampling region 1. This sample's subset: tumor region T1, superior pole. Receptors originate from a woman in her sixties or seventies with primary liver carcinoma and hepatitis B virus infection.

This clonotype was detected many times. The genes are TRBV6-1 and TRBJ2-7, with no clear D. The length of the CDR3 is 16 residues. V was shortened by 2 bases and J by 3 bases, with 17 bases between the two germline ends. CDR1 MNHNS and CDR2 SASEGT come from the germline V gene. CDR3 DNA: TGTGCCAGCAGTGAAAGCAGGTTGCGTAGGGACTACGAGCAGTACTTC. It specifies CASSESRLRRDYEQYF.

The chain links TRBV7-8 to TRBJ1-4; D might be TRBD1 (5 bases). Germline V gene lookup returns CDR1 SGHVS and CDR2 FQNEAQ. V was cut by 5 bases and J by 4 bases, with 17 bases left in between. The CDR3 runs to 16 residues. The CDR3 DNA follows: TGTGCCAGCAGCCCTGACAGTCAGGCAAATAATGAAAAACTGTTTTTT. It codes for CASSPDSQANNEKLFF.

The rearrangement joins TRBV5-5 to TRBJ2-4; 13 bases map to TRBD2. CDR3 length equals 14 residues. Germline values: CDR1 SGHKS, CDR2 YYEKEE (reference sequence). After removal of 5 bases from V and 11 bases from J, the junction contained 7 bases not matched to a gene. CDR3 coding DNA: TGTGCCAGCAGTCCGGGACTAGCGGGACGGGTTCAGTACTTC. Translation gives CASSPGLAGRVQYF.

As for this clonotype: This could be a read error, since a much larger clone is one nucleotide away. The CDR3 does not end in the conserved phenylalanine or tryptophan, so this is likely a read error. CDR3 in amino acids: CASSYSPGQGGGYTL. DNA for the CDR3: TGTGCCAGCAGTTACTCTCCGGGACAGGGAGGTGGCTACACCCTC. The chain is built from TRBV6-5 and TRBJ1-2, with 9 positions matching TRBD1. Germline-derived CDR1 and CDR2 are MNHEY and SVGAGI. The CDR3 sequence is 15 residues long. Trimming at V came to 0 bases and at J to 7 bases, leaving 6 bases not matched to a gene.

This clonotype has at least ten counts. The chain employs TRBV28 and TRBJ2-7; 8 bases match TRBD1. V shed 6 bases, J shed 2 bases, and the junction held 12 bases outside the gene matches. CDR1 is MDHEN and CDR2 is SYDVKM in the germline V gene. This CDR3 is built from 16 residues. CDR3 bases: TGTGCCAGCAGCCCTAGGGGGGACAGGCGCACCTACGAGCAGTACTTC. Protein: CASSPRGDRRTYEQYF.

There are many counts of this clonotype. This rearrangement joins TRBV7-8 to TRBJ2-1; TRBD2 agrees at 12 bases. Germline-derived CDR1 and CDR2 are SGHVS and FQNEAQ. This CDR3 has 16 amino acids. V shed 4 bases and J 7 bases; nucleotides not matched to a gene: 8. The CDR3 region has the DNA TGTGCCAGCAGCTCCAGCGCTAGCGGGAGGGTGAATGAGCAGTTCTTC. It specifies CASSSSASGRVNEQFF.

As concerns this clonotype: One end of the junction does not line up with germline, which may come from a read error. This sequence joins TRBV11-3 and TRBJ2-1; TRBD2 matches at 7 bases. The CDR3 has 15 residues. CDR1 is SGHNT, CDR2 YENEEA, per germline. CDR3 sequence (DNA): TGTGCCCGCAGCCCTCGGTGCAGCGGGAACAATGAGCAGTTCTTC. It is translated as CARSPRCSGNNEQFF.

About this clonotype itself: This sequence may be a read error, since a much larger clone differs from it by one base. V usage is TRBV10-3 and J usage is TRBJ1-4; D unclear. Germline V gene lookup returns CDR1 ENHRY and CDR2 SYGVKD. CDR3 size: 13 residues. CDR3 DNA sequence: TGTGCCATCAGTAGAGCTGCTAATGAAAAACTGTCTTTT. It translates to CAISRAANEKLSF.

Of note for this clonotype: It may be a read error: a sequence one base away is much more abundant. This chain links TRBV6-5 with TRBJ2-5; either TRBD1 or TRBD2 may supply D (5 bases each). CDR3 size: 16 residues. Germline V gene lookup returns CDR1 MNHEY and CDR2 SVGAGI. The CDR3 protein is CASSYSWGRTLEAQYF. CDR3 coding DNA: TGTGCCAGCAGTTACTCGTGGGGACGAACGTTAGAGGCCCAGTACTTC.

As to this clonotype: The junction differs from germline at one of its ends, possibly a read error. V gene TRBV12-3 or TRBV12-4 combines with J gene TRBJ2-6; D may match TRBD1 or TRBD2 (5 bases each). CDR3 length: 18 residues. The CDR3, as DNA: TGCACCAGCAGTTTAGCCGGTCCCGGGAAGGCTGGGGCCAACGTCCGGACTTTC. It encodes CTSSLAGPGKAGANVRTF.

This clonotype appeared once. A read error may account for a junction end that differs from germline. The chain combines TRBV4-1 with TRBJ1-1; D is perhaps TRBD1 (5 bases). CDR1 is MGHRA, CDR2 YSYEKL, per germline. The length of the CDR3 is 15 residues. CDR3 region: CVSSLTTELNTEAFF. The CDR3 DNA is TGCGTCAGCAGCCTTACGACAGAATTGAACACTGAAGCTTTCTTT.

On this clonotype: The CDR3 end shows no conserved phenylalanine or tryptophan, and so a read error is likely. The V and J genes are TRBV24-1 and TRBJ2-2; D is ambiguous. V lost 7 bases to trimming and J lost 7 bases, with 6 bases between them. Germline CDR1 is KGHDR and CDR2 is SFDVKD. The CDR3 sequence is 11 residues long. As DNA, the CDR3 is TGTGCCACCAGAGACCACGGGGAGCTGTTTCTT. Protein product: CATRDHGELFL.

A word on this clonotype: Just one base apart from a much larger clone, this may be a read error. The genes are TRBV28 and TRBJ1-1; 8 nucleotides align to TRBD1. J was trimmed by 1 base and V by 5 bases; bases with no gene match: 9. This CDR3 region has 16 residues. CDR1 is MDHEN, CDR2 SYDVKM, per germline. The CDR3 loop is CASSPRTGRTNTEAFF. The CDR3, as DNA: TGTGCCAGCAGTCCCCGGACAGGGAGGACGAACACTGAAGCTTTCTTT.

About this clonotype itself: A much larger clone lies one base from this, so it may be a read error. The chain joins TRBV7-2 to TRBJ2-2; D not resolved. The CDR3 contains 13 residues. Germline values: CDR1 SGHTA, CDR2 FQGNSA. The CDR3 DNA is TGTGCCAGCAACTTAGAAGTTCACGGGGAGCTGTTTTTT. The encoded protein is CASNLEVHGELFF.

This clonotype has just a few counts. This chain joins TRBV6-4 and TRBJ1-6; 8 nucleotides agree with TRBD1. CDR3 length equals 13 residues. The germline CDR1 and CDR2 sequences are MRHNA and SNTAGT. V was clipped by 4 bases and J by 7 bases; unmatched bases: 0. The CDR3 loop is CASSAGGNSPLHF. The CDR3 DNA follows: TGTGCCAGCAGTGCAGGGGGCAATTCACCCCTCCACTTT.

The chain couples TRBV11-2 to TRBJ2-2; no clear D gene. In germline, CDR1 is SGHAT, CDR2 FQNNGV. The CDR3 is 16 amino acids. Trimming removed 5 bases at V and 0 bases at J, with 13 bases between. Here the CDR3 reads CASSDEANTNTGELFF. The CDR3 nucleotides are TGTGCCAGCAGCGACGAAGCCAACACGAACACCGGGGAGCTGTTTTTT.

Points on this clonotype: A much larger clone lies one base from this, so it may be a read error. This chain links TRBV12-3 or TRBV12-4 with TRBJ2-2; D ambiguous. The germline V and J ends were trimmed by 2 bases and 5 bases, with 12 bases remaining between them. This CDR3 is built from 15 residues. This CDR3 is CASSLRANLTGELFF. The CDR3 DNA reads as TGTGCCAGCAGTTTAAGGGCTAACCTTACCGGGGAGCTGTTTTTT.